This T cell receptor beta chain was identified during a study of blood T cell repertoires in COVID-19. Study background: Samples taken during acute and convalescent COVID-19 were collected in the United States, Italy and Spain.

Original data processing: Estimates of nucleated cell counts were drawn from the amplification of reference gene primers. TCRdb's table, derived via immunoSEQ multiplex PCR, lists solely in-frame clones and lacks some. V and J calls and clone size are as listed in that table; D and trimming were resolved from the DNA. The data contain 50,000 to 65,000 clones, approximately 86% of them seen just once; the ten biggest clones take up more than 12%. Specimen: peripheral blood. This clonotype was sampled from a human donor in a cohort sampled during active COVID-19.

CDR3 sequence: CASSLRGLSEAFF. CDR3 nucleotides: TGTGCCAGCAGTTTACGGGGATTGTCCGAAGCTTTCTTT. J is TRBJ1-1 and V is TRBV28; D not resolved. Germline CDR1 MDHEN, CDR2 SYDVKM. V was trimmed by 2 bases and J by 8 bases, leaving 12 bases between them. The CDR3 is made up of 13 amino acids.